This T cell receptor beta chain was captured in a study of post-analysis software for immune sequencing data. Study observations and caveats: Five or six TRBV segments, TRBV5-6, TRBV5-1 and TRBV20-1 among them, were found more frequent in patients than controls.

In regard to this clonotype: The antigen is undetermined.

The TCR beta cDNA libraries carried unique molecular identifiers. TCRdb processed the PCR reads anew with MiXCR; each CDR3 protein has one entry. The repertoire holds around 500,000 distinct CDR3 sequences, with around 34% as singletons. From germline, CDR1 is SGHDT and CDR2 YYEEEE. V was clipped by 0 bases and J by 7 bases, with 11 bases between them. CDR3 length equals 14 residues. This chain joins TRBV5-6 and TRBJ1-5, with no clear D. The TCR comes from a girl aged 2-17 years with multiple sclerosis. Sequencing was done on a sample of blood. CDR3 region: CASSLGGVSQPQHF. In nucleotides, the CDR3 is TGTGCCAGCAGCTTGGGGGGAGTTAGCCAGCCCCAGCATTTT.